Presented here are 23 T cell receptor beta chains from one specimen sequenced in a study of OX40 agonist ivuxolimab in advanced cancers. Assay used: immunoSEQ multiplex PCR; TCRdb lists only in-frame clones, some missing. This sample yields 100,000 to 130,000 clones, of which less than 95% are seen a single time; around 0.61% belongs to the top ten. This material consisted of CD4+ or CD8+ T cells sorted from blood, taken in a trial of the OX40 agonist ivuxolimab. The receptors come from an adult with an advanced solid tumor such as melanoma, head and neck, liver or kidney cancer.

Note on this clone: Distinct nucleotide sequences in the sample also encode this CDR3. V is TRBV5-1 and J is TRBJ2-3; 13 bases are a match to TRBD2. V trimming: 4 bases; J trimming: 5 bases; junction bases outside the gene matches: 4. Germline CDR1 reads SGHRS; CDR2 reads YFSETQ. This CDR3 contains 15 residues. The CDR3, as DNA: TGCGCCAGCAGCCTCGGACTAGCGGGAGTAGATACGCAGTATTTT. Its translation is CASSLGLAGVDTQYF.

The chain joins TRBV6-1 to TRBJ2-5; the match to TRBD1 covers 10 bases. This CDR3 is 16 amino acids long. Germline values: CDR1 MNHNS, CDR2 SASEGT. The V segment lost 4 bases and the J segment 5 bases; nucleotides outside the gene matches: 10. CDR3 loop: CASSARQGAPGETQYF. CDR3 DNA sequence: TGTGCCAGCAGTGCCAGACAGGGGGCGCCCGGGGAGACCCAGTACTTC.

The CDR3 is CASSEAGQELRYNEQFF. Here the CDR3 DNA reads TGTGCCAGCAGCGAAGCCGGACAGGAGTTGAGATACAATGAGCAGTTCTTC. The chain is built from TRBV5-6 and TRBJ2-1; 7 nucleotides line up with TRBD1. The CDR3 is 17 amino acids. Germline CDR1 SGHDT, CDR2 YYEEEE. V dropped 4 bases and J dropped 4; count of bases not matched to a gene: 14.

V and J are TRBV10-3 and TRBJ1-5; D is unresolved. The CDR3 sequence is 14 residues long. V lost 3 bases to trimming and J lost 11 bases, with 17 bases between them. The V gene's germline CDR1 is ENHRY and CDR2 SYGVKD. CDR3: CAISDPGSLRAQHF. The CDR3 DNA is TGTGCCATCAGTGATCCCGGCAGTCTGAGAGCCCAGCATTTT.

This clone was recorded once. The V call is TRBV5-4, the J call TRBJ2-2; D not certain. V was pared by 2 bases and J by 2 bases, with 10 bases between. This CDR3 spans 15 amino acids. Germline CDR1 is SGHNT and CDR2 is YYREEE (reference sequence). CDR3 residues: CASSFKGINTGELFF. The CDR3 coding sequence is TGTGCCAGCAGCTTCAAGGGAATAAACACCGGGGAGCTGTTTTTT.

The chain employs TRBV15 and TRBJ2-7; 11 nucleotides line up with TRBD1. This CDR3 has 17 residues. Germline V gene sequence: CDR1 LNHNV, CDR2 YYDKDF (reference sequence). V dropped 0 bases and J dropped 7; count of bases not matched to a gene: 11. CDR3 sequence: CATSRDLLGQGAGEQYF. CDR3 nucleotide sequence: TGTGCCACCAGCAGAGATCTTTTAGGACAGGGGGCTGGGGAGCAGTACTTC.

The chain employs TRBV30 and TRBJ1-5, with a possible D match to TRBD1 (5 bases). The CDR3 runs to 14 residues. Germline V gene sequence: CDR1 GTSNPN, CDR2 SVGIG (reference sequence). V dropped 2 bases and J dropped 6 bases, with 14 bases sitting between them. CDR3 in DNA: TGTGCCTGGAGTAGGGGCAGGAAGGGTCAGCCCCAGCATTTT. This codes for CAWSRGRKGQPQHF.

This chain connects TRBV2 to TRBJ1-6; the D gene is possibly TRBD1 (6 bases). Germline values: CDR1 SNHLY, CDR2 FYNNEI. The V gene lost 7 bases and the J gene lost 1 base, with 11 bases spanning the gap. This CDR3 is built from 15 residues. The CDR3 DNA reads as TGTGCCAGCAACAGGGCGGAATCCTATAATTCACCCCTCCACTTT. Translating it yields CASNRAESYNSPLHF.

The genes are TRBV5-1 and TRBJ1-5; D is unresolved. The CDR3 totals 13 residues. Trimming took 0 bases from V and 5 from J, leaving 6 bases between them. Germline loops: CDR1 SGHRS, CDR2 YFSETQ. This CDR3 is CASSLAQDQPQHF. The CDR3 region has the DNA TGCGCCAGCAGCTTGGCCCAGGATCAGCCCCAGCATTTT.

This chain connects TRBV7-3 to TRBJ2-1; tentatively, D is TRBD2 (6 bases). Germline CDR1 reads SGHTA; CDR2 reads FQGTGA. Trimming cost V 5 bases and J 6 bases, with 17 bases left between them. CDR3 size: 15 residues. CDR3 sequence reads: CASSPDRLGSNEQFF. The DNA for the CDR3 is TGTGCCAGCAGCCCCGACCGACTAGGATCCAATGAGCAGTTCTTC. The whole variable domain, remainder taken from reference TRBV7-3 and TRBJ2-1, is GAGVSQTPSNKVTEKGKYVELRCDPISGHTALYWYRQSLGQGPEFLIYFQGTGAADDSGLPNDRFFAVRPEGSVSTLKIQRTERGDSAVYLCASSPDRLGSNEQFFGPGTRLTVL.

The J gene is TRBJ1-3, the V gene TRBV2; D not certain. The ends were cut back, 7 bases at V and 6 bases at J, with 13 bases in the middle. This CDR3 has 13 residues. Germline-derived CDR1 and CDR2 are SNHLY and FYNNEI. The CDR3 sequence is CASNDGSLNTIYF. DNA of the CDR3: TGTGCCAGCAATGACGGTAGTCTAAACACCATATATTTT.

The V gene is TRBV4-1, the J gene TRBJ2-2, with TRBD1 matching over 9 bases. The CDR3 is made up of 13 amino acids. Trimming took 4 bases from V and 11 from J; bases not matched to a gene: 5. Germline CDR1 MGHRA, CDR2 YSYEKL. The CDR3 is CASSLIQGAELFF. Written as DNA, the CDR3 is TGCGCCAGCAGCCTAATACAGGGGGCAGAGCTGTTTTTT.

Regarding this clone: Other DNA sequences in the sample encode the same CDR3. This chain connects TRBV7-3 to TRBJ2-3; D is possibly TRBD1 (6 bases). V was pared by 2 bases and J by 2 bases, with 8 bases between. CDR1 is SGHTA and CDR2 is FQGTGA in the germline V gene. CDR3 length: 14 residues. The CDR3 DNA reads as TGTGCCAGCAGCTTACAGGGGAACACAGATACGCAGTATTTT. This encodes CASSLQGNTDTQYF.

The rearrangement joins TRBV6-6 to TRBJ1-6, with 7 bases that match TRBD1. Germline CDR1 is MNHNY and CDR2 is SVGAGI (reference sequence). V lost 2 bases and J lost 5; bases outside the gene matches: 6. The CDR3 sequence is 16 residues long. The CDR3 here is CASSYRGGNNNSPLHF. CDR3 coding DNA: TGTGCCAGCAGTTACAGAGGGGGCAACAATAATTCACCCCTCCACTTT.

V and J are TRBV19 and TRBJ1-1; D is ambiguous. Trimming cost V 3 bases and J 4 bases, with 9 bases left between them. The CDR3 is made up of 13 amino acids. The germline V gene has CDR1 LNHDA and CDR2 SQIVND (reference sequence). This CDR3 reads CASSIKDGTEAFF. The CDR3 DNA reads TGTGCCAGTAGTATTAAGGACGGCACTGAAGCTTTCTTT.

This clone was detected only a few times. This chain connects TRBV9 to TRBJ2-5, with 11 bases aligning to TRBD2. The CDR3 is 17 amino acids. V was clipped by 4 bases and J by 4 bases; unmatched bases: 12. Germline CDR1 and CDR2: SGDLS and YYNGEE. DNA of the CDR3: TGTGCCAGCAGCAACGGGGGGACTAGCGGCGACCTAGAGACCCAGTACTTC. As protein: CASSNGGTSGDLETQYF.

The CDR3 reads CARSFRRGYGNQPQHF. CDR3 in DNA: TGTGCCAGAAGCTTCCGGAGAGGATATGGCAATCAGCCCCAGCATTTT. The chain combines TRBV5-3 with TRBJ1-5; D not certain. TRBV5-3 is an ORF, and what it does is uncertain. V was pared by 2 bases and J by 2 bases, with 14 bases between. This CDR3 spans 16 amino acids.

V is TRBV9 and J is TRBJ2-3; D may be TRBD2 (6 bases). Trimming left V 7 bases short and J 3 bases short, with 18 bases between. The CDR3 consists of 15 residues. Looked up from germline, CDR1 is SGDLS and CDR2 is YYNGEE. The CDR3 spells CASGPGSGETDTQYF. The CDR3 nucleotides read TGTGCCAGCGGCCCCGGTAGCGGTGAAACAGATACGCAGTATTTT.

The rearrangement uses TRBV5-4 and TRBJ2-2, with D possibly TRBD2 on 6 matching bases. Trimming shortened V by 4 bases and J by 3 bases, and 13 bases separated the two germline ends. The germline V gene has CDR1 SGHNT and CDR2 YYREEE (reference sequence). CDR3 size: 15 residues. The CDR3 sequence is CASSPEGPYTGELFF. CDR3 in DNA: TGTGCCAGCAGCCCGGAGGGACCCTACACCGGGGAGCTGTTTTTT.

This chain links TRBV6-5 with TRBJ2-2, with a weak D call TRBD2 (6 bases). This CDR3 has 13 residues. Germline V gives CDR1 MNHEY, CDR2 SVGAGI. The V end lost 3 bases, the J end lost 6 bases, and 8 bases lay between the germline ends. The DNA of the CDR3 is TGTGCCAGCAGTTATCGGGGGTCCGGGGAGCTGTTTTTT. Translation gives CASSYRGSGELFF.

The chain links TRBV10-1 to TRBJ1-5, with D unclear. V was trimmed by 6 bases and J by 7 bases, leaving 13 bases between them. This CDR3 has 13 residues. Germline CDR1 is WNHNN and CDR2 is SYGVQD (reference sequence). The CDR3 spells CASSSRTGQPQHF. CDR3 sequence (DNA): TGCGCCAGCAGCTCCCGGACGGGACAGCCCCAGCATTTT.

The CDR3 loop reads CASRAGAENTEAFF. DNA of the CDR3: TGCGCCAGCAGGGCAGGGGCGGAGAACACTGAAGCTTTCTTT. This chain connects TRBV5-1 to TRBJ1-1; a weak D match, TRBD1 (6 bases). CDR3 length: 14 residues. V was clipped by 5 bases and J by 1 base, with 12 bases between them. Germline-derived CDR1 and CDR2 are SGHRS and YFSETQ.

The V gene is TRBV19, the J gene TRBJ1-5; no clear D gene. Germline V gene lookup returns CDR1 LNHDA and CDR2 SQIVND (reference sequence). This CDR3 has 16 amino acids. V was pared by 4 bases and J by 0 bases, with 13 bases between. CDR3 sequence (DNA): TGTGCCAGTAGTACCGGGATCCAGAATAGCAATCAGCCCCAGCATTTT. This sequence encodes CASSTGIQNSNQPQHF.